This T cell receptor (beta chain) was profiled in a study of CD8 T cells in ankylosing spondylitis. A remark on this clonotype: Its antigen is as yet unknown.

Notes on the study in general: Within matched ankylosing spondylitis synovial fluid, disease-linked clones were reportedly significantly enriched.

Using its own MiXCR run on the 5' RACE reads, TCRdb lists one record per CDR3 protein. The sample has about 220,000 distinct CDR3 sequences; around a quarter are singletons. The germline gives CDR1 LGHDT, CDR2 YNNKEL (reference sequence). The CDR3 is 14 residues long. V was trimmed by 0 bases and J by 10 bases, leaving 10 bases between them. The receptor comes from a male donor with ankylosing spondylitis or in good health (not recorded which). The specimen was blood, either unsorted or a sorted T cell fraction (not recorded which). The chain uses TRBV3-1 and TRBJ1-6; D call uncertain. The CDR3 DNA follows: TGTGCCAGCAGCCAAGAATGGGGAAGATCACCCCTCCACTTT. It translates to CASSQEWGRSPLHF.